These 10 T cell receptor beta chains originate from one sample sequenced in a study of Graves' ophthalmopathy and Graves' hyperthyroidism. From RNA, the CDR3 regions of TCR beta chains were amplified and sequenced. RT-PCR was first run with HTBI primers, then multiplex PCR in a second round. TCRdb independently ran MiXCR on the multiplex PCR reads; one entry per CDR3 protein. The sample contains about 700,000 distinct CDR3 sequences, roughly 41% of which appear only once. The specimen was peripheral blood. The origin of the receptors is an adult man with Graves' ophthalmopathy.

Ten or more counts support this clonotype. The gene calls are TRBV15 and TRBJ1-3, with D unresolved. Deletions cut 4 bases from V and 4 bases from J, with 5 bases between. The length of the CDR3 is 12 residues. Germline lookup yields CDR1 LNHNV and CDR2 YYDKDF (reference sequence). The CDR3 loop reads CATSKDGNTIYF. The CDR3, as DNA: TGTGCCACCAGCAAAGACGGAAACACCATATATTTT.

In its sample, this clonotype was seen many times. The junction differs from germline at one of its ends, possibly a read error. The CDR3 DNA reads TGTGCCAGCAGCCGAATCAACTTC. Amino acid sequence: CASSRINF. The chain recombines TRBV7-3 with TRBJ2-7; the D is unclear. The CDR3 has 8 amino acids. Germline V lookup: CDR1 SGHTA, CDR2 FQGTGA.

This clonotype was counted a few times. V gene TRBV20-1 combines with J gene TRBJ1-4; D is uncertain. The ends were cut back, 1 base at V and 5 bases at J, with 8 bases in the middle. This CDR3 contains 13 residues. Germline loops: CDR1 DFQATT, CDR2 SNEGSKA (reference sequence). This chain's CDR3 is CSARGRKNEKLFF. The CDR3 bases are TGCAGTGCTAGAGGCAGGAAAAATGAAAAACTGTTTTTT.

This clonotype was found a few times. This chain connects TRBV7-9 to TRBJ1-2; no clear D gene. The CDR3 covers 13 residues. Trimming took off 1 base at V and 7 bases at J, with 10 bases between the two ends. Germline V gene lookup returns CDR1 SEHNR and CDR2 FQNEAQ (reference sequence). CDR3 in DNA: TGTGCCAGCAGCTTAGGAGGGTCTGCTGGCTACACCTTC. It specifies CASSLGGSAGYTF.

This clonotype was found many times. Because the CDR3's place on the DNA is in doubt, the DNA is left out and the CDR3 is given as listed by TCRdb. The rearrangement links TRBV2 to TRBJ1-1; the listed D gene, TRBD1, was not tested against the DNA. Germline CDR1 is SNHLY and CDR2 is FYNNEI. The CDR3 totals 14 residues, both ends included. The CDR3 here is CASILGHANTEAFF.

Concerning this clonotype itself: An end of the junction differs from the germline gene, which may be a read error. The chain uses TRBV11-2 and TRBJ1-5; tentative D call: TRBD1 (5 bases). This CDR3 spans 16 amino acids. CDR1 SGHAT and CDR2 FQNNGV come from the germline V gene. CDR3 region: CASSRTHGGGDQPQHF. Written as DNA, the CDR3 is TGCGCCAGCAGCCGAACTCATGGGGGAGGGGATCAGCCCCAGCATTTT.

In its sample, this clonotype was seen many times. At one end the junction does not follow the germline gene, possibly because of a read error. The J gene is TRBJ1-5, the V gene TRBV11-2; tentatively, D is TRBD1 (6 bases). The germline CDR1 and CDR2 sequences are SGHAT and FQNNGV. The CDR3 spans 13 residues. DNA for the CDR3: TGTGCCAGCAGCCTAGAGCCAGGGGAACCCCAGCATTTT. Its protein is CASSLEPGEPQHF.

This clonotype was recorded many times. The chain has TRBV29-1 and TRBJ2-2; TRBD1 matches at 9 bases. There are 15 residues in the CDR3. J lost 10 bases, V lost 6 bases, and 15 bases had no gene match. The germline V gene encodes CDR1 SQVTM and CDR2 ANQGSEA. The CDR3 DNA follows: TGCAGCGTGGCGCGCGGGACAGGGATATCGAAGGAGCTGTTTTTT. Translation gives CSVARGTGISKELFF.

This clonotype was recorded at least ten times. The chain recombines TRBV19 with TRBJ1-1; 7 bases align to TRBD1. CDR1 is LNHDA and CDR2 is SQIVND in the germline V gene (reference sequence). The CDR3 contains 14 residues. The J segment lost 4 bases and the V segment lost 6 bases, leaving 8 bases of the junction unmatched. The DNA for the CDR3 is TGTGCCAGTAGGGACGAACAGGGGTTCACTGAAGCTTTCTTT. Encoded protein: CASRDEQGFTEAFF.

Regarding this clonotype: A single base separates this from a much larger clone, so it may be a read error. V and J are TRBV10-1 and TRBJ1-6, with D uncertain. The CDR3 is made up of 15 amino acids. Germline V gene sequence: CDR1 WNHNN, CDR2 SYGVQD (reference sequence). The CDR3 spells CASSGVLGPHSPLHF. Written as DNA, the CDR3 is TGTGCCAGCAGTGGGGTCCTCGGGCCCCATTCACCCCTCCACTTT.